The clone carrying this T cell receptor (beta chain) occurred once. This sample stems from a study of blood T cell repertoires in COVID-19. At the level of the study: The United States, Italy and Spain were the sources of the acute and convalescent COVID-19 samples.

Original processing notes: Reference gene primer amplification in the assay estimated nucleated cell counts. Assay: immunoSEQ multiplex PCR; the TCRdb copy retains only in-frame clones and omits some. V and J calls and clone size are as listed in that table; D and trimming were resolved from the DNA. The table has about 160,000 clones, around 84% seen once. Those enrolled in Seattle joined during active infection and were followed longitudinally afterward. This TCR came from a woman in her 50s with COVID-19, enrolled during active disease. Sequenced input: peripheral blood.

The CDR3 sequence: CAISEYAEEKLFF. CDR3 nucleotides: TGTGCCATCAGTGAGTATGCCGAGGAAAAACTGTTTTTT. The chain recombines TRBV10-3 with TRBJ1-4; the D is unclear. The CDR3 length is 13 residues. V lost 1 base, J lost 8 bases, and 8 bases lay in between. Germline CDR1 ENHRY, CDR2 SYGVKD.